The 15 T cell receptor beta chains presented below share a single source sample, sequenced in a study of follicular helper T cells after annual influenza vaccination. Time point given: 2015-2016 season, pre-vaccination. TCRdb keeps only in-frame clones here, not all; method: immunoSEQ multiplex PCR. The repertoire includes thousands of clones, approximately 85% of them detected once, and approximately 1% sits in the top ten. The specimen was CXCR5+ CD38- circulating T follicular helper cells from blood, collected on the day of influenza vaccination. The subset is: circulating Tfh, non-naive CD4+CXCR5+PD-1+ (ICOS+CD38+ or ICOS-CD38-). These TCRs come from an adult who received the influenza vaccine.

The chain carries TRBV19 and TRBJ2-2; 8 bases are a match to TRBD2. The germline gives CDR1 LNHDA, CDR2 SQIVND (reference sequence). V was pared by 7 bases and J by 7 bases, with 8 bases of the junction left unmatched. The CDR3 consists of 14 residues. The CDR3 nucleotides read TGTGCCAGTACCGGCGGGAGGTATGGCGGGGAGCTGTTTTTT. It encodes CASTGGRYGGELFF.

In the case of this clone: This CDR3 is also generated by other DNA sequences in the sample. The gene calls are TRBV28 and TRBJ2-5; 8 bases fit TRBD2. CDR3 length: 16 amino acids. Trimming at V came to 6 bases and at J to 4 bases, leaving 13 bases not matched to a gene. Looked up from germline, CDR1 is MDHEN and CDR2 is SYDVKM. The DNA for the CDR3 is TGTGCCAGCAGCTGGGGGGGACGGGGGGGAAGAGAGACCCAGTACTTC. Protein product: CASSWGGRGGRETQYF.

V usage is TRBV30 and J usage is TRBJ1-1; D is perhaps TRBD1 (5 bases). V dropped 2 bases and J dropped 5 bases, with 15 bases sitting between them. In germline, CDR1 is GTSNPN, CDR2 SVGIG (reference sequence). The CDR3 consists of 14 residues. The CDR3 sequence is CAWSRSGGGTEAFF. In nucleotides, the CDR3 is TGTGCCTGGAGTAGGTCGGGCGGGGGAACTGAAGCTTTCTTT.

The gene calls are TRBV28 and TRBJ2-4, with 9 bases aligning to TRBD2. This CDR3 region has 14 residues. V lost 5 bases to trimming and J lost 7 bases; unmatched junction nucleotides: 6. In germline, CDR1 is MDHEN, CDR2 SYDVKM. The CDR3 DNA sequence: TGTGCCAGCAGTGTTAGCGGGAGAGGGAACATTCAGTACTTC. Its protein is CASSVSGRGNIQYF.

The V gene is TRBV15, the J gene TRBJ1-2, with D uncertain. Trimming took 0 bases from V and 1 from J, leaving 9 bases between them. The germline V gene encodes CDR1 LNHNV and CDR2 YYDKDF (reference sequence). The CDR3 is made up of 15 amino acids. CDR3 region: CATSRDGSLNYGYTF. CDR3 DNA sequence: TGTGCCACCAGCAGAGACGGGTCTCTTAACTATGGCTACACCTTC.

The genes are TRBV7-2 and TRBJ2-2, with TRBD1 identical over 10 bases. CDR1 and CDR2 (germline): SGHTA, FQGNSA. The CDR3 loop spans 14 amino acids. Losses at the gene ends were 8 bases for V and 5 bases for J; bases not matched to a gene: 5. The CDR3 protein is CASRQGASTGELFF. DNA for the CDR3: TGTGCCAGCCGACAGGGGGCGAGTACCGGGGAGCTGTTTTTT.

The chain is built from TRBV27 and TRBJ2-7; D ambiguous. The CDR3 totals 12 residues. The germline gives CDR1 MNHEY, CDR2 SMNVEV (reference sequence). V lost 4 bases, J lost 4 bases, and 8 bases lay in between. Here the CDR3 reads CASSSARYEQYF. In nucleotides, the CDR3 is TGTGCCAGCAGTTCAGCGCGGTACGAGCAGTACTTC.

In this sample, this clone turned up once. The genes are TRBV28 and TRBJ1-5; the D is unclear. Germline CDR1 is MDHEN and CDR2 is SYDVKM. This CDR3 has 13 residues. Trimming took 7 bases from V and 4 from J, leaving 11 bases between them. In DNA form, the CDR3 reads TGTGCCAGCAACCCTGATAAAAATCAGCCCCAGCATTTT. It yields the protein CASNPDKNQPQHF.

A single count supports this clone. The V gene is TRBV4-2, the J gene TRBJ2-5, with D tentatively TRBD1 (5 bases). CDR1 is LGHNA and CDR2 is YNFKEQ in the germline V gene. V was clipped by 4 bases and J by 1 base, with 16 bases between them. The CDR3 runs 16 residues. Here the CDR3 reads CASSLSPGLLQETQYF. The CDR3, as DNA: TGTGCCAGCAGCCTTTCGCCAGGGCTTCTCCAAGAGACCCAGTACTTC.

V usage is TRBV18 and J usage is TRBJ1-1; 10 bases align to TRBD1. CDR1 KGHSH and CDR2 LQKENI come from the germline V gene. V lost 3 bases, J lost 6 bases, and 4 bases stayed unmatched. The CDR3 sequence is 14 residues long. This CDR3 is CASSPGTGVAEAFF. CDR3 DNA: TGTGCCAGCTCACCCGGGACAGGGGTTGCTGAAGCTTTCTTT.

The chain combines TRBV18 with TRBJ2-3, with 7 bases fitting TRBD2. V lost 0 bases and J lost 0; bases outside the gene matches: 9. The CDR3 has 18 amino acids. CDR1 and CDR2 (germline): KGHSH, LQKENI. The CDR3 DNA reads TGTGCCAGCTCACCACCGGGGTTTAGCGGGCCTAGCACAGATACGCAGTATTTT. As protein: CASSPPGFSGPSTDTQYF.

This clone has just one count. The chain couples TRBV30 to TRBJ2-2; D is undetermined. Germline V gene sequence: CDR1 GTSNPN, CDR2 SVGIG (reference sequence). The CDR3 consists of 13 residues. Trimming shortened V by 3 bases and J by 4 bases, and 9 bases separated the two germline ends. CDR3 nucleotide sequence: TGTGCCTGGAGCCAAGTTACCACCGGGGAGCTGTTTTTT. Encoded protein: CAWSQVTTGELFF. Full variable domain (outside the CDR3, taken from reference TRBV30 and TRBJ2-2): SQTIHQWPATLVQPVGSPLSLECTVEGTSNPNLYWYRQAAGRGLQLLFYSVGIGQISSEVPQNLSASRPQDRQFILSSKKLLLSDSGFYLCAWSQVTTGELFFGEGSRLTVL.

V is TRBV7-3 and J is TRBJ2-1; 7 nucleotides match TRBD2. Losses at the gene ends were 4 bases for V and 6 bases for J; bases not matched to a gene: 21. CDR1 is SGHTA, CDR2 FQGTGA, per germline. There are 19 residues in the CDR3. This CDR3 reads CASSYPPGGRTGSSNEQFF. DNA for the CDR3: TGTGCCAGCAGCTACCCCCCCGGCGGGAGAACCGGATCATCCAATGAGCAGTTCTTC.

In its sample, this clone was seen once. The CDR3, as DNA: TGTGCCAGCAGTTTTCCAGGGGAGTCCGCTAGAAACACCATATATTTT. It yields the protein CASSFPGESARNTIYF. The chain recombines TRBV28 with TRBJ1-3, with a tentative D call TRBD1 (6 bases). The CDR3 extends over 16 amino acids. Germline V gene lookup returns CDR1 MDHEN and CDR2 SYDVKM. V was clipped by 3 bases and J by 5 bases, with 17 bases between them.

This chain's CDR3 is CASSLTAGGSNEQFF. CDR3 DNA: TGCGCCAGCAGCTTGACAGCGGGAGGGAGTAATGAGCAGTTCTTC. The J gene is TRBJ2-1, the V gene TRBV5-1, with 10 bases that match TRBD2. Germline V gives CDR1 SGHRS, CDR2 YFSETQ. The J segment lost 7 bases and the V segment lost 1 base, leaving 5 bases of the junction unmatched. The length of the CDR3 is 15 residues.